This TCR beta chain was found in a study of CD8 T cells in ankylosing spondylitis. General study points: There was reportedly significant enrichment of clones that were disease-linked in matched ankylosing spondylitis synovial fluid. Relatively scarce in peripheral blood, disease-linked clones were CD8+. Ankylosing spondylitis blood appeared to be characterized by a TCR beta motif of 8 or 9 highly homologous variants.

Germline CDR1 is SSHAT and CDR2 is FNYEAQ (reference sequence). This CDR3 comprises 13 residues. This clonotype was seen a handful of times. Its antigen is undetermined. Its ends do not fully match the called genes, so a read error is possible. With molecular barcodes, quantitative 5'-RACE was used to make the TCR beta libraries. TCRdb redid the calling of the 5' RACE reads with MiXCR, one entry per CDR3 protein. The sample shows 220,000 or so distinct CDR3 sequences, 15% to 20% of them seen only once. The sample taken for sequencing was blood, either unsorted or a sorted T cell fraction (not recorded which). This clonotype was obtained from a male donor with ankylosing spondylitis. The J gene is TRBJ2-5, the V gene TRBV7-7; D uncertain. In nucleotides, the CDR3 is TGTGCTAGCAGCTTGAAGTTTCAAGAGACCCAGTACTTC. It encodes CASSLKFQETQYF.